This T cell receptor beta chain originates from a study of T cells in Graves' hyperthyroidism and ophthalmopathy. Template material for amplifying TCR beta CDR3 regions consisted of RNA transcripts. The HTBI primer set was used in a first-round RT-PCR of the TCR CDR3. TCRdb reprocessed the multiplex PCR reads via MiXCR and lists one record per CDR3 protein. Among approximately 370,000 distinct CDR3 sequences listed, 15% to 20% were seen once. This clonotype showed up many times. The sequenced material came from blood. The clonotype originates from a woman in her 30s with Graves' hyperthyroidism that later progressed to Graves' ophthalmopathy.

CDR3 in amino acids: CASSPRTGENTEAFF. CDR3 nucleotide sequence: TGTGCCAGCTCACCCCGGACAGGGGAGAACACTGAAGCTTTCTTT. The chain is built from TRBV18 and TRBJ1-1; the match to TRBD1 covers 9 bases. This CDR3 comprises 15 residues. The ends lost 3 bases at V and 1 base at J; junction bases unmatched: 3. Germline assignment: CDR1 KGHSH and CDR2 LQKENI.